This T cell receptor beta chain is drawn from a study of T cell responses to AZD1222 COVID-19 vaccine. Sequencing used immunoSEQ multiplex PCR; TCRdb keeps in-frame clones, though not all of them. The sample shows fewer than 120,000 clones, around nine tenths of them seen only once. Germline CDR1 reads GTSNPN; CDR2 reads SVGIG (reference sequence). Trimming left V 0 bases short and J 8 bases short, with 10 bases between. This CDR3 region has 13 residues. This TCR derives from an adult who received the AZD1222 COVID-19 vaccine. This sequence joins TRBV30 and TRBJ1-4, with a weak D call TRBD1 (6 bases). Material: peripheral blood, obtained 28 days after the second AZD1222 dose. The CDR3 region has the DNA TGTGCCTGGAGTGTATCAGGGGAGGAAAAACTGTTTTTT. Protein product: CAWSVSGEEKLFF.